This TCR beta chain was profiled in a study of blood T cell repertoires in COVID-19. Study-level background: Both acute and convalescent COVID-19 samples were obtained from the United States, Italy and Spain.

The repertoire was sequenced with immunoSEQ multiplex PCR; TCRdb's copy has only in-frame clones and lacks some. The sample comprises some 150,000 clones, about 91% of which are singletons, and over 0.85% rests with the top ten. Germline V gene lookup returns CDR1 MNHEY and CDR2 SVGEGT. V lost 2 bases and J lost 5; bases outside the gene matches: 11. CDR3 length equals 19 residues. This TCR derives from a woman aged 50 to 60 with acute or convalescent COVID-19. Source material: peripheral blood. The chain recombines TRBV6-2 or TRBV6-3 with TRBJ2-2, with 13 bases fitting TRBD2. In nucleotides, the CDR3 is TGTGCCAGCAGTTACCCCCCCGGACTAGCGGGAGTTCGGACCGGGGAGCTGTTTTTT. It translates to CASSYPPGLAGVRTGELFF.